Listed below are T cell receptor beta chains from one sample, sequenced in a study of shared clonotypes between healthy human individuals. Assay: immunoSEQ multiplex PCR; the TCRdb copy retains only in-frame clones and omits some. The sample includes over 1.4 million clones, roughly 96% of them seen just once. Material for sequencing was naive CD4+ T cells sorted from blood. These receptors were collected from a man aged 30 to 39 in good health. Each CDR3 is given with its conserved first and last residue. The D gene is left open where the match is weak. A clone size is listed for some rows: how often the clone was seen (once, few, many), or a class if it is expanded.

j_call	clone_size	d_call	v_call	cdr3_nt	cdr3_aa
TRBJ2-7	NA	NA	TRBV27	TGTGCCAGCGATATGAGGGCTAGCGCGACCTACGAGCAGTACTTC	CASDMRASATYEQYF
TRBJ2-4	NA	NA	TRBV14	TGTGCCAGCAGCCCGCCCCCTGGGCTAGCCAAAAACATTCAGTACTTC	CASSPPPGLAKNIQYF
TRBJ1-5	NA	NA	TRBV25-1	TGTGCCAGCAGCGACAGAAGCAATCAGCCCCAGCATTTT	CASSDRSNQPQHF
TRBJ1-2	NA	NA	TRBV28	TGTGCCAGCAGTTTGGGGGTTTCCTATGGCTACACCTTC	CASSLGVSYGYTF
TRBJ2-1	NA	NA	TRBV18	TGTGCCAGCTCCCAGACCCGATCCTACAATGAGCAGTTCTTC	CASSQTRSYNEQFF
TRBJ2-2	NA	NA	TRBV7-2	TGTGCCAGCAGCTTAAAGTTCGGCACCGGGGAGCTGTTTTTT	CASSLKFGTGELFF
TRBJ2-1	NA	TRBD2	TRBV12-5	TGTGCTAGTGGTTTAGCGGGAGGTCCCGCCAATGAGCAGTTCTTC	CASGLAGGPANEQFF
TRBJ2-1	NA	NA	TRBV5-1	TGCGCCAGCGGACGAACGGGGGTCCACAATGAGCAGTTCTTC	CASGRTGVHNEQFF
TRBJ1-1	NA	TRBD1	TRBV11-2	TGTGCCAGCAGCCGTGACAGGGAAAACACTGAAGCTTTCTTT	CASSRDRENTEAFF
TRBJ2-1	NA	TRBD2	TRBV5-1	TGCGCCAGCAGCTTGGATGGACTAGCGGGATGGGAGCAGTTCTTC	CASSLDGLAGWEQFF
TRBJ2-1	NA	TRBD2	TRBV11-2	TGTGCCAGCAGCTTTGATCTAACTAGCGACGAGCACAATGAGCAGTTCTTC	CASSFDLTSDEHNEQFF
TRBJ2-2	NA	NA	TRBV28	TGTGCCAGCAGTCCATCCGGGACTCCAGGAACCGGGGAGCTGTTTTTT	CASSPSGTPGTGELFF
TRBJ2-7	NA	TRBD1	TRBV9	TGTGCCAGCAGCGTCACCTGGGGACAGGGGATCGGCGAGCAGTACTTC	CASSVTWGQGIGEQYF
TRBJ1-5	NA	NA	TRBV19	TGTGCCAGTAGACCCCGGGACACTAGCAATCAGCCCCAGCATTTT	CASRPRDTSNQPQHF
TRBJ1-3	once	TRBD1	TRBV27	TGTGCCAGCAGCCGGACAGGGTCGGGGGGAAACACCATATATTTT	CASSRTGSGGNTIYF
TRBJ2-1	NA	TRBD1	TRBV11-2	TGTGCCAGCAGCCCGGCGGGGACAGGAGCCTACAATGAGCAGTTCTTC	CASSPAGTGAYNEQFF